This T cell receptor (beta chain) was captured by sequencing in a study of T-cell reconstitution after alpha-beta-depleted transplantation in children. The study, taken as a whole, reports: Several hundred rapidly expanded clones from non-depleted graft cells reportedly supplied alpha-beta T cells about two months post-transplant. Newly produced T cells mostly accounted for T-cell counts and diversity one year post-transplant. The high TCRbeta diversity at day 60 in some patients came from surviving recipient T cells and thymic progenitors.

The sample holds a few counts of this clonotype. Its antigen is currently unknown. Trimming pared 0 bases from V and 0 bases from J, leaving 3 bases between. The CDR3 totals 15 residues. Preparation of the TCRbeta library was carried out with unique molecular identifiers. TCRdb reanalysed the PCR reads using MiXCR and keeps one entry per CDR3 protein. The sample yields fewer than 700,000 distinct CDR3 sequences, 10% to 15% seen once. The sample consisted of PBMCs, mostly from graft donor cells, taken 360 days after TCRalphabeta/CD19-depleted stem cell transplant. This TCR was sampled from a male patient aged 10 to 17 who had a stem cell transplant for acute myeloid leukemia, so the T cells may come from the graft donor. This sequence joins TRBV23-1 and TRBJ2-6, with D uncertain. TRBV23-1 is marked as an open reading frame, function uncertain. DNA for the CDR3: TGCGCCAGCAGTCAATCGATCTCTGGGGCCAACGTCCTGACTTTC. It yields the protein CASSQSISGANVLTF.